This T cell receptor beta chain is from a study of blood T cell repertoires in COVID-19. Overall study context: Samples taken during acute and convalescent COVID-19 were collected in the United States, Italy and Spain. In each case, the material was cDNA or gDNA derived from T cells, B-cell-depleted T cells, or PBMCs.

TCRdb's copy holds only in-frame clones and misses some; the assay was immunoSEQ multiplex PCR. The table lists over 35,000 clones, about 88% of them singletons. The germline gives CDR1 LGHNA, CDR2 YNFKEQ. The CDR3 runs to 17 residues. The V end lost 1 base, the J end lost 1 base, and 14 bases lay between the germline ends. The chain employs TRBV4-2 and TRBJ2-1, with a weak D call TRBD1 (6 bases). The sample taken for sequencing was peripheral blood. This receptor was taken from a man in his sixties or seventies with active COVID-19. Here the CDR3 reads CASSQGVTGTSYNEQFF. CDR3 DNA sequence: TGTGCCAGCAGCCAAGGGGTCACCGGGACATCCTACAATGAGCAGTTCTTC.